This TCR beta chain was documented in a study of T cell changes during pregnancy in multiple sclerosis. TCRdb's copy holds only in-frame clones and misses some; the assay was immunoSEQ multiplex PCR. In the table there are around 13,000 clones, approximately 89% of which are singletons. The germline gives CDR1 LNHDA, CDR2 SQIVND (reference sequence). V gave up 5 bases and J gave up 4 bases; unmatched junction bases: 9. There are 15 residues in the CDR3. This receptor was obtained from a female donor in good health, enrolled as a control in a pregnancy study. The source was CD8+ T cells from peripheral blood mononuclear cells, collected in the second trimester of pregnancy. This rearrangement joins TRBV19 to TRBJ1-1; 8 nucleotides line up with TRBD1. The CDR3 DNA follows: TGTGCCAGTAGTCTCAGGGGGCGGGAGGGCACTGAAGCTTTCTTT. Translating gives CASSLRGREGTEAFF. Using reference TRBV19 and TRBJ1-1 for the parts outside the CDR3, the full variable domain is DGGITQSPKYLFRKEGQNVTLSCEQNLNHDAMYWYRQDPGQGLRLIYYSQIVNDFQKGDIAEGYSVSREKKESFPLTVTSAQKNPTAFYLCASSLRGREGTEAFFGQGTRLTVV.